Detailed here is one TCR beta chain. The data were taken from a study of shared T cell receptors in the human thymus. Using immunoSEQ multiplex PCR, the repertoire was profiled, and TCRdb retains in-frame clones only, with some absent. The table has about 380,000 clones, approximately 95% seen once. The material sequenced was thymocytes. This TCR derives from a human donor.

The CDR3: CASSQDSAGGSYNEQFF. Written as DNA, the CDR3 is TGTGCCAGCAGCCAAGATTCGGCGGGAGGTTCCTACAATGAGCAGTTCTTC. The chain employs TRBV4-2 and TRBJ2-1; 8 bases match TRBD2. This CDR3 is built from 17 residues. Germline lookup yields CDR1 LGHNA and CDR2 YNFKEQ. J lost 1 base, V lost 0 bases, and 5 bases had no gene match.